Listed below are T cell receptor beta chains from one sample, sequenced in a study of blood T cell repertoires in COVID-19. The repertoire was sequenced with immunoSEQ multiplex PCR; TCRdb's copy has only in-frame clones and lacks some. This table holds about 90,000 clones, 85% found once. The sample was peripheral blood. Receptors were obtained from a woman aged 70-85 years with active or convalescent COVID-19. Both conserved end residues are part of each CDR3. The order of the fields is V gene, clone size, J gene, D gene, CDR3 DNA, CDR3 protein. The D gene is left open where the match is weak. The listing skips clone size in some rows; elsewhere it reads once, few, many or a size class.

v_gene: TRBV18
abundance: -
j_gene: TRBJ2-5
d_gene: -
CDR3nt: TGTGCCAGCTCACCCGGGAACCAAGAGACCCAGTACTTC
CDR3aa: CASSPGNQETQYF

v_gene: TRBV21-1
abundance: -
j_gene: TRBJ2-4
d_gene: -
CDR3nt: TGTGCCAGCAGCAACTGGGAGGGAATAGCCAAAAACATTCAGTACTTC
CDR3aa: CASSNWEGIAKNIQYF

v_gene: TRBV25-1
abundance: -
j_gene: TRBJ1-6
d_gene: TRBD1
CDR3nt: TGTGCCAGCAGTACCGGGACAGACAATTCACCCCTCCACTTT
CDR3aa: CASSTGTDNSPLHF

v_gene: TRBV5-4
abundance: -
j_gene: TRBJ2-1
d_gene: -
CDR3nt: TGTGCCAGCAGCTTGGATAGACTCAACAATGAGCAGTTCTTC
CDR3aa: CASSLDRLNNEQFF

v_gene: TRBV3-1/TRBV3-2
abundance: -
j_gene: TRBJ1-3
d_gene: -
CDR3nt: TGTGCCAGCAGCCAAGAGGGACTGAGCTCTGGAAACACCATATATTTT
CDR3aa: CASSQEGLSSGNTIYF

v_gene: TRBV5-6
abundance: -
j_gene: TRBJ2-1
d_gene: TRBD1
CDR3nt: TGTGCCAGCAGCTATCGACAGGGGCCCCAGTTCTTC
CDR3aa: CASSYRQGPQFF

v_gene: TRBV28
abundance: -
j_gene: TRBJ1-5
d_gene: -
CDR3nt: TGTGCCACCAACCCGCAATTTAACAGGGAATATAGCAATCAGCCCCAGCATTTT
CDR3aa: CATNPQFNREYSNQPQHF

v_gene: TRBV6-5
abundance: -
j_gene: TRBJ2-7
d_gene: -
CDR3nt: TGTGCCAGCAGTCAATCAGGGGCTCGGGGCGAGCAGTACTTC
CDR3aa: CASSQSGARGEQYF

v_gene: TRBV15
abundance: -
j_gene: TRBJ1-3
d_gene: -
CDR3nt: TGTGCCACCAGCAGAGATACTGGAAACACCATATATTTT
CDR3aa: CATSRDTGNTIYF

v_gene: TRBV10-3
abundance: few
j_gene: TRBJ2-2
d_gene: TRBD2
CDR3nt: TGTGCCATCAGGGGGACTAGCGACGGGGAGCTGTTTTTT
CDR3aa: CAIRGTSDGELFF

v_gene: TRBV7-8
abundance: -
j_gene: TRBJ2-1
d_gene: TRBD1
CDR3nt: TGTGCCAGCAGCTTAGACCGGGACAGGAGTGAGTTCTTC
CDR3aa: CASSLDRDRSEFF

v_gene: TRBV11-2
abundance: -
j_gene: TRBJ1-2
d_gene: -
CDR3nt: TGTGCCAGCAGCTCTATTCTACGTGGACGAGGGTCCAACTATGGCTACACCTTC
CDR3aa: CASSSILRGRGSNYGYTF

v_gene: TRBV5-1
abundance: -
j_gene: TRBJ2-5
d_gene: TRBD1
CDR3nt: TGCGCCAGCTTCGAGCGACAGGGTAATATCCAAGAGACCCAGTACTTC
CDR3aa: CASFERQGNIQETQYF

v_gene: TRBV28
abundance: -
j_gene: TRBJ2-1
d_gene: -
CDR3nt: TGTGCCAGCAGTTTAGCGGGGCCCTACAATGAGCAGTTCTTC
CDR3aa: CASSLAGPYNEQFF

v_gene: TRBV25-1
abundance: -
j_gene: TRBJ2-4
d_gene: -
CDR3nt: TGTGCCAGCAGAATGGGAGACATTCAGTACTTC
CDR3aa: CASRMGDIQYF

v_gene: TRBV7-2
abundance: -
j_gene: TRBJ1-2
d_gene: -
CDR3nt: TGTGCCAGCAGCTTAGCGCTCAGAAACTATGGCTACACCTTC
CDR3aa: CASSLALRNYGYTF

v_gene: TRBV7-6
abundance: -
j_gene: TRBJ1-3
d_gene: -
CDR3nt: TGTGCCAGCAGCTTAGATCTCCCCGGGGGTGCTGGAAACACCATATATTTT
CDR3aa: CASSLDLPGGAGNTIYF

v_gene: TRBV5-1
abundance: -
j_gene: TRBJ2-6
d_gene: TRBD2
CDR3nt: TGCGCCAGCAGCTTCCCCGGGGCGGGGGGAGCTGGGGCCAACGTCCTGACTTTC
CDR3aa: CASSFPGAGGAGANVLTF

v_gene: TRBV2
abundance: -
j_gene: TRBJ1-2
d_gene: -
CDR3nt: TGTGCCAGCAACGAACAGCTGCGCTATGGCTACACCTTC
CDR3aa: CASNEQLRYGYTF

v_gene: TRBV28
abundance: -
j_gene: TRBJ1-1
d_gene: -
CDR3nt: TGTGCCAGCACGGTTGGGAACACTGAAGCTTTCTTT
CDR3aa: CASTVGNTEAFF

v_gene: TRBV5-1
abundance: -
j_gene: TRBJ2-3
d_gene: -
CDR3nt: TGCGCCAGCAGCTTCGGGGGGCGCACAGATACGCAGTATTTT
CDR3aa: CASSFGGRTDTQYF

v_gene: TRBV27
abundance: -
j_gene: TRBJ1-6
d_gene: -
CDR3nt: TGTGCCAGCAGTTTAACTCCGTCAGCGGATAATTCACCCCTCCACTTT
CDR3aa: CASSLTPSADNSPLHF

v_gene: TRBV12-3/TRBV12-4
abundance: -
j_gene: TRBJ2-1
d_gene: -
CDR3nt: TGTGCCAGCAGTTTCGGGACACAGCAGTTCTTC
CDR3aa: CASSFGTQQFF

v_gene: TRBV12-3/TRBV12-4
abundance: once
j_gene: TRBJ1-2
d_gene: -
CDR3nt: TGTGCCAGCAGTTTATTCAAGGAGGGCTACACCTTC
CDR3aa: CASSLFKEGYTF

v_gene: TRBV5-4
abundance: -
j_gene: TRBJ2-7
d_gene: -
CDR3nt: TGTGCCAGCAGCCCCGAAACAGGCTACGAGCAGTACTTC
CDR3aa: CASSPETGYEQYF

v_gene: TRBV29-1
abundance: -
j_gene: TRBJ2-7
d_gene: TRBD1
CDR3nt: TGCAGCGCCTCAAGCCGGGACAGGGGCTACGAGCAGTACTTC
CDR3aa: CSASSRDRGYEQYF

v_gene: TRBV7-9
abundance: -
j_gene: TRBJ1-1
d_gene: TRBD1
CDR3nt: TGTGCCAGCAGCCCCGGGGACAGCACTGAAGCTTTCTTT
CDR3aa: CASSPGDSTEAFF